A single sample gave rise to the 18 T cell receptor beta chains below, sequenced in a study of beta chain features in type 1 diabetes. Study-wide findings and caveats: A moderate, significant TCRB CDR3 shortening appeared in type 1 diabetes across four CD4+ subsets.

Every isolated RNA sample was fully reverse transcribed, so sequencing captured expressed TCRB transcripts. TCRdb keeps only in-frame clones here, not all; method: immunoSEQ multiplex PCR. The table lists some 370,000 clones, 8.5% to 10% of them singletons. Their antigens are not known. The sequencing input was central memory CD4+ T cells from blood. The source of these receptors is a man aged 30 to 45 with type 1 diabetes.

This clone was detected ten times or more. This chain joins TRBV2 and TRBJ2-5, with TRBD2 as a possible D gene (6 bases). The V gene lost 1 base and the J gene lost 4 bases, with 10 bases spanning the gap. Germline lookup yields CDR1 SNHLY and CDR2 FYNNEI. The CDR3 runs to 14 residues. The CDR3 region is CASSEGYSGETQYF. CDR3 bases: TGTGCCAGCAGTGAAGGTTATAGCGGAGAGACCCAGTACTTC.

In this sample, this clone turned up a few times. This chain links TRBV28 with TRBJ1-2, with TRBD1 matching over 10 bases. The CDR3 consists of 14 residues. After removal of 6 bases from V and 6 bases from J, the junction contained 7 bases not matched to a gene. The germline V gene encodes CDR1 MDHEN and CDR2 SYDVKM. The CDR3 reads CASSLDRGWDGYTF. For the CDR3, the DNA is TGTGCCAGCAGCTTGGACAGGGGGTGGGATGGCTACACCTTC.

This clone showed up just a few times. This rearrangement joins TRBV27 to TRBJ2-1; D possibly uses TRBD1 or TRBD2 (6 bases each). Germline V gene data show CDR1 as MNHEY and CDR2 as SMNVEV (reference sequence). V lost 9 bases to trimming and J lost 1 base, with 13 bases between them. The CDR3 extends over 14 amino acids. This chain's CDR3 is CASKGGGSYNEQFF. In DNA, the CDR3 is TGTGCCAGTAAGGGGGGAGGATCCTACAATGAGCAGTTCTTC.

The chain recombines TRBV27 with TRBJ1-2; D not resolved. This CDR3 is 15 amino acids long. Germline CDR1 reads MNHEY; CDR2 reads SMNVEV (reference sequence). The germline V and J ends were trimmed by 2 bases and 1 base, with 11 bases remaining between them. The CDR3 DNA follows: TGTGCCAGCAGTTTAGGGCGGGAGGGTAACTATGGCTACACCTTC. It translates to CASSLGREGNYGYTF.

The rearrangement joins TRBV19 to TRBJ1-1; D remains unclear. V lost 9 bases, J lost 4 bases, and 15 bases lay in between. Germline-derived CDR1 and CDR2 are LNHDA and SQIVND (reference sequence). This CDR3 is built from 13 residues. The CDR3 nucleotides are TGTGCCAGCGAACAGAGAATGAGCACTGAAGCTTTCTTT. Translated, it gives CASEQRMSTEAFF. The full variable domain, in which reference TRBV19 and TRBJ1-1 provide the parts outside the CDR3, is DGGITQSPKYLFRKEGQNVTLSCEQNLNHDAMYWYRQDPGQGLRLIYYSQIVNDFQKGDIAEGYSVSREKKESFPLTVTSAQKNPTAFYLCASEQRMSTEAFFGQGTRLTVV.

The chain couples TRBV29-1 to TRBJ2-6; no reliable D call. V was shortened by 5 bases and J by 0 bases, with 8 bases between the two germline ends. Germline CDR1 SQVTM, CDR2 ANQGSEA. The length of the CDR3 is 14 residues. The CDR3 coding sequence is TGCAGCGTTCACCCATACTCTGGGGCCAACGTCCTGACTTTC. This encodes CSVHPYSGANVLTF.

CDR3 nucleotides: TGTGCCACCAGCATCGACTCAGATAACTATGGCTACACCTTC. Protein: CATSIDSDNYGYTF. This chain connects TRBV15 to TRBJ1-2; no definite D call. With 4 bases removed from V and 1 base from J, the gap between germline ends came to 10 bases. Germline V lookup: CDR1 LNHNV, CDR2 YYDKDF (reference sequence). The CDR3 contains 14 residues.

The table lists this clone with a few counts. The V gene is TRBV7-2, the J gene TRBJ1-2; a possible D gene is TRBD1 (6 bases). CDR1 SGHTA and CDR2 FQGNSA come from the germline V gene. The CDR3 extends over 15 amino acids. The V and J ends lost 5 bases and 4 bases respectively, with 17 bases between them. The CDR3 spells CASSQWSGEIYGYTF. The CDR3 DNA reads TGTGCCAGCAGCCAATGGTCAGGGGAAATCTATGGCTACACCTTC.

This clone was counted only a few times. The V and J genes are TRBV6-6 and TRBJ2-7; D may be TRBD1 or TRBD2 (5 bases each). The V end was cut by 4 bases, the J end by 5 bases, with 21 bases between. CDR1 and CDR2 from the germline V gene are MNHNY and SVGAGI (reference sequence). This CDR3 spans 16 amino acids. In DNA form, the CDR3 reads TGTGCCAGCAGTTTCAAGCGAGGGACGTCGGGGAACGAGCAGTACTTC. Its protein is CASSFKRGTSGNEQYF.

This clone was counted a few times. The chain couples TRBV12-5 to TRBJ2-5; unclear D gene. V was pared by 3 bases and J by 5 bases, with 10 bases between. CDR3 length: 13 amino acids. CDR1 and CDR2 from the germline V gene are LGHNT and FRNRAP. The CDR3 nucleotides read TGTGCTAGTGGTTTTAGCACCCTGGAGACCCAGTACTTC. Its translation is CASGFSTLETQYF. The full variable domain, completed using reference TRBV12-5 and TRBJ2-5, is DARVTQTPRHKVTEMGQEVTMRCQPILGHNTVFWYRQTMMQGLELLAYFRNRAPLDDSGMPKDRFSAEMPDATLATLKIQPSEPRDSAVYFCASGFSTLETQYFGPGTRLLVL.

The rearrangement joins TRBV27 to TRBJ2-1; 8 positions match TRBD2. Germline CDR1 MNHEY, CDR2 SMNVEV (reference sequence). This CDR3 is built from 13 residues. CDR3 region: CAVLRLAPYEQFF. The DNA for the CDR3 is TGTGCGGTTCTCCGACTAGCGCCATATGAGCAGTTCTTC.

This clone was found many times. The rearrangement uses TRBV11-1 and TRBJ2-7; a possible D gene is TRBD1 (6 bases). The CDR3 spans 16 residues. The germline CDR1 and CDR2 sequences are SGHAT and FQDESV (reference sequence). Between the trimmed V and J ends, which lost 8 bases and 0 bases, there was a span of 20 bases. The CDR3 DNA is TGTGCCAGCGGCCGAGGATTTGAGGACAGCTCCTACGAGCAGTACTTC. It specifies CASGRGFEDSSYEQYF.

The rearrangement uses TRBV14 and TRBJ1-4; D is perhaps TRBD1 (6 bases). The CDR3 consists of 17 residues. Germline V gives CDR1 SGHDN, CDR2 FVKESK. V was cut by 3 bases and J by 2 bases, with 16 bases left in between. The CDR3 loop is CASSHLYRGRTNEKLFF. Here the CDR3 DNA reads TGTGCCAGCAGCCATCTCTATCGGGGGCGGACTAATGAAAAACTGTTTTTT.

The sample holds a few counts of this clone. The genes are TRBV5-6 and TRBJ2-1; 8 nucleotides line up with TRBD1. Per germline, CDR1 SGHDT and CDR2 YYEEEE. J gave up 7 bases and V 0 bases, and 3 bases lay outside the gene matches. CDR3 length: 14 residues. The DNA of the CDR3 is TGTGCCAGCAGCTTGGACAGGGGGTCGAATGAGCAGTTCTTC. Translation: CASSLDRGSNEQFF.

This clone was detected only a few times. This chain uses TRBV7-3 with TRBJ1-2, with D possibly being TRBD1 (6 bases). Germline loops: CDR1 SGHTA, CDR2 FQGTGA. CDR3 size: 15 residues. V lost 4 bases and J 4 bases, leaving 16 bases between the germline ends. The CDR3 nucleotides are TGTGCCAGCAGCTCCCTCTCGGGGGGGGCCTATGGCTACACCTTC. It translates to CASSSLSGGAYGYTF.

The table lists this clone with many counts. The CDR3: CASAAIYDTQYF. The CDR3 DNA reads as TGTGCCAGCGCAGCGATCTACGATACGCAGTATTTT. The rearrangement joins TRBV18 to TRBJ2-3; D remains unclear. V dropped 8 bases and J dropped 6 bases, with 12 bases sitting between them. The CDR3 covers 12 residues. Germline loops: CDR1 KGHSH, CDR2 LQKENI.

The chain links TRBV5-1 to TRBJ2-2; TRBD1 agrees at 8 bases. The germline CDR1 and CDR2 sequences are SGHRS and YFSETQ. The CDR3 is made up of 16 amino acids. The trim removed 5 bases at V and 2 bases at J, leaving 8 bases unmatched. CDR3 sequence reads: CASRWSGGPNTGELFF. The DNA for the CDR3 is TGCGCCAGCAGGTGGTCAGGGGGCCCTAACACCGGGGAGCTGTTTTTT.

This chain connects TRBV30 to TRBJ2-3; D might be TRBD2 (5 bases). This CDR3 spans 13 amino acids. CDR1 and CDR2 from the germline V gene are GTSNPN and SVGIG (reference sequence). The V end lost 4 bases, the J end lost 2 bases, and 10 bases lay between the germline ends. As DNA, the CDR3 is TGTGCCTGGATTAGCGACCTCACAGATACGCAGTATTTT. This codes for CAWISDLTDTQYF.